This T cell receptor beta chain was documented in a study of tumor-infiltrating lymphocytes in oesophageal squamous cell carcinoma. In TCRdb, the PCR reads were re-called with MiXCR into one record per CDR3 protein. Counted here are roughly 16,000 distinct CDR3 sequences, roughly half occurring once; the ten biggest clones make up around 22%. Germline CDR1 and CDR2: LNHDA and SQIVND (reference sequence). This CDR3 has 13 residues. Sample: esophageal tumor tissue. The genes are TRBV19 and TRBJ2-3; 9 positions match TRBD1. The J call may not be correct, given that the DNA end is closer to TRBJ2-5. The source is a male donor with esophageal squamous cell carcinoma. The CDR3 coding sequence is TGTGCCAGTAGCAAGGACAGGGGTGAGACCCAGTACTTC. As protein: CASSKDRGETQYF.